What follows are 28 T cell receptor beta chains derived from one specimen sequenced in a study of T cell responses to AZD1222 COVID-19 vaccine. This table comes from immunoSEQ multiplex PCR, and its TCRdb copy is limited to in-frame clones, with some not included. Among roughly 120,000 clones listed, 80% to 90% were seen once. Specimen: peripheral blood, collected on day 0 of AZD1222 vaccination. Every receptor here comes from an adult in good health.

The chain uses TRBV3-1 (or the pseudogene TRBV3-2) and TRBJ2-7; D call uncertain. The CDR3 is made up of 12 amino acids. The germline CDR1 and CDR2 sequences are LGHDT and YNNKEL (reference sequence). Between the trimmed V and J ends, which lost 5 bases and 1 base, there was a span of 6 bases. The CDR3 DNA is TGTGCCAGCAGCGCCGGGTCCTACGAGCAGTACTTC. Translation: CASSAGSYEQYF.

V and J are TRBV9 and TRBJ1-1; D gene uncertain. The CDR3 is 13 amino acids. Trimming pared 0 bases from V and 4 bases from J, leaving 7 bases between. Germline V gene data show CDR1 as SGDLS and CDR2 as YYNGEE. CDR3 residues: CASSVEGITEAFF. CDR3 sequence (DNA): TGTGCCAGCAGCGTAGAAGGGATCACTGAAGCTTTCTTT.

The V call is TRBV5-1, the J call TRBJ2-5, with TRBD2 matching over 10 bases. The CDR3 totals 15 residues. Germline V gene lookup returns CDR1 SGHRS and CDR2 YFSETQ. The V segment lost 2 bases and the J segment 5 bases; nucleotides outside the gene matches: 6. CDR3 coding DNA: TGCGCCAGCAGCTTTACCAGCGGGGGGGCTGAGACCCAGTACTTC. Encoded protein: CASSFTSGGAETQYF.

J is TRBJ2-1 and V is TRBV5-6; no firm D call. The V gene lost 2 bases and the J gene lost 4 bases, with 13 bases spanning the gap. CDR3 length equals 15 residues. Germline V gene sequence: CDR1 SGHDT, CDR2 YYEEEE. The CDR3 bases are TGTGCCAGCAGCTTTTACGGACGAAGATACAATGAGCAGTTCTTC. Its protein is CASSFYGRRYNEQFF.

The chain links TRBV7-9 to TRBJ2-2, with a weak D call TRBD2 (5 bases). CDR1 and CDR2 (germline): SEHNR, FQNEAQ (reference sequence). Trimming stripped 4 bases from V and 4 bases from J, with 10 bases between. The length of the CDR3 is 14 residues. Here the CDR3 DNA reads TGTGCCAGCAGCTATGACTACGCCACCGGGGAGCTGTTTTTT. Amino acid sequence: CASSYDYATGELFF.

This clone occurred a few times. The CDR3, as DNA: TGTGCCAGTAGAGAATTGTTGAGAGATAGCAATCAGCCCCAGCATTTT. It encodes CASRELLRDSNQPQHF. This sequence joins TRBV19 and TRBJ1-5; D unclear. V lost 6 bases to trimming and J lost 0 bases, with 15 bases between them. In germline, CDR1 is LNHDA, CDR2 SQIVND (reference sequence). This CDR3 contains 16 residues.

The chain carries TRBV28 and TRBJ1-2; maybe TRBD1 (6 bases). The CDR3 has 16 residues. Trimming left V 2 bases short and J 5 bases short, with 18 bases between. Per germline, CDR1 MDHEN and CDR2 SYDVKM. CDR3 sequence: CASSLRSGGGRYGYTF. In DNA form, the CDR3 reads TGTGCCAGCAGTTTAAGGTCCGGGGGGGGCCGGTATGGCTACACCTTC.

This sequence joins TRBV11-1 and TRBJ2-7, with 9 bases lining up with TRBD1. CDR1 SGHAT and CDR2 FQDESV come from the germline V gene (reference sequence). This CDR3 comprises 14 residues. J was trimmed by 2 bases and V by 5 bases; bases with no gene match: 4. The CDR3 reads CASSLRTGAYEQYF. CDR3 in DNA: TGTGCCAGCAGCCTCCGGACAGGGGCCTACGAGCAGTACTTC.

V is TRBV5-6 and J is TRBJ1-6; D is possibly TRBD1 (5 bases). Trimming stripped 4 bases from V and 13 bases from J, with 15 bases between. The CDR3 has 13 residues. Per the germline V gene, CDR1 is SGHDT and CDR2 is YYEEEE. The CDR3 region is CASSATVLGPLHF. The CDR3 DNA reads TGTGCCAGCAGCGCGACAGTTCTAGGGCCCCTCCACTTT.

The V call is TRBV7-8, the J call TRBJ1-4; 11 bases line up with TRBD1. The CDR3 has 15 amino acids. With 1 base clipped from V and 8 bases from J, the junction kept 3 bases outside the gene matches. In germline, CDR1 is SGHVS, CDR2 FQNEAQ. CDR3 sequence reads: CASSLVGTGGEKLFF. Written as DNA, the CDR3 is TGTGCCAGCAGCTTAGTCGGGACAGGGGGGGAAAAACTGTTTTTT.

The genes are TRBV10-3 and TRBJ1-1; D may be TRBD1 (6 bases). CDR1 ENHRY and CDR2 SYGVKD come from the germline V gene. Trimming took off 6 bases at V and 0 bases at J, with 20 bases between the two ends. CDR3 length: 17 amino acids. The CDR3 sequence: CAIRKTGVIPMNTEAFF. CDR3 nucleotides: TGTGCCATCAGGAAGACAGGCGTAATTCCAATGAACACTGAAGCTTTCTTT.

The chain carries TRBV12-3 or TRBV12-4 and TRBJ2-3; D uncertain. The germline V and J ends were trimmed by 6 bases and 4 bases, with 11 bases remaining between them. The CDR3 runs 13 residues. The CDR3 here is CASRLAGADTQYF. The CDR3 DNA reads TGTGCCAGCAGGCTGGCTGGAGCAGATACGCAGTATTTT.

This clone was observed a handful of times. This sequence joins TRBV13 and TRBJ1-2; D remains unclear. V was shortened by 5 bases and J by 8 bases, with 15 bases between the two germline ends. There are 13 residues in the CDR3. Germline CDR1 PRHDT, CDR2 FYEKMQ (reference sequence). The CDR3 sequence is CASSLGEHPGYTF. DNA for the CDR3: TGTGCCAGCAGCCTGGGTGAACACCCGGGCTACACCTTC.

The V and J genes are TRBV2 and TRBJ1-1, with D unclear. Trimming stripped 2 bases from V and 0 bases from J, with 7 bases between. The CDR3 has 14 amino acids. Germline-derived CDR1 and CDR2 are SNHLY and FYNNEI. The CDR3 spells CASSERLMNTEAFF. The CDR3 DNA is TGTGCCAGCAGTGAAAGGTTGATGAACACTGAAGCTTTCTTT.

V gene TRBV18 combines with J gene TRBJ2-7; 8 bases line up with TRBD2. This CDR3 comprises 16 residues. Unmatched junction bases numbered 10, after V lost 2 bases and J lost 4 bases. Germline assignment: CDR1 KGHSH and CDR2 LQKENI. The CDR3 here is CASSPVAGGDRYEQYF. The DNA of the CDR3 is TGTGCCAGCTCACCAGTGGCGGGGGGCGATAGGTACGAGCAGTACTTC. Based on the CDR3 plus reference TRBV18 and TRBJ2-7, the full variable domain is NAGVMQNPRHLVRRRGQEARLRCSPMKGHSHVYWYRQLPEEGLKFMVYLQKENIIDESGMPKERFSAEFPKEGPSILRIQQVVRGDSAAYFCASSPVAGGDRYEQYFGPGTRLTVT.

The rearrangement joins TRBV9 to TRBJ2-6, with 9 bases fitting TRBD1. The germline V gene encodes CDR1 SGDLS and CDR2 YYNGEE. The J segment lost 1 base and the V segment lost 3 bases, leaving 5 bases of the junction unmatched. The CDR3 extends over 17 amino acids. The CDR3 spells CASSDRQGVSGANVLTF. The DNA for the CDR3 is TGTGCCAGCAGCGATCGACAGGGGGTGTCTGGGGCCAACGTCCTGACTTTC.

V and J are TRBV9 and TRBJ1-1, with no clear D. Germline CDR1 is SGDLS and CDR2 is YYNGEE. V was shortened by 0 bases and J by 4 bases, with 13 bases between the two germline ends. This CDR3 has 15 residues. DNA of the CDR3: TGTGCCAGCAGCGTAGGAGGAGGGTTTGGCACTGAAGCTTTCTTT. Translation gives CASSVGGGFGTEAFF.

This rearrangement joins TRBV10-2 to TRBJ1-5; 7 nucleotides line up with TRBD1. CDR1 and CDR2 from the germline V gene are WSHSY and SAAADI. Trimming at V came to 3 bases and at J to 6 bases, leaving 23 bases not matched to a gene. The CDR3 has 20 amino acids. CDR3 residues: CASSEGWGQRFGARGQPQHF. CDR3 DNA: TGCGCCAGCAGTGAAGGGTGGGGACAGCGGTTCGGCGCCCGGGGTCAGCCCCAGCATTTT.

This sequence joins TRBV5-4 and TRBJ1-1, with TRBD1 identical over 7 bases. Germline CDR1 reads SGHNT; CDR2 reads YYREEE (reference sequence). The CDR3 is made up of 14 amino acids. With V trimmed by 0 bases and J by 1 base, 0 bases remained unmatched. CDR3 nucleotides: TGTGCCAGCAGCTTGGGGGACAGGAACACTGAAGCTTTCTTT. This sequence encodes CASSLGDRNTEAFF.

The genes are TRBV18 and TRBJ2-5; D is unclear. Germline CDR1 KGHSH, CDR2 LQKENI. This CDR3 comprises 13 residues. Trimming took 3 bases from V and 1 from J, leaving 6 bases between them. The CDR3 DNA is TGTGCCAGCTCACCCCTAGTCCAAGAGACCCAGTACTTC. Protein: CASSPLVQETQYF.

The chain couples TRBV7-2 to TRBJ1-2; D unresolved. V shed 5 bases and J shed 8 bases, with 12 bases lying between them. Per germline, CDR1 SGHTA and CDR2 FQGNSA. This CDR3 is 12 amino acids long. This CDR3 is CASSPRGGGYTF. CDR3 nucleotides: TGTGCCAGCAGCCCTCGTGGCGGCGGCTACACCTTC.

V gene TRBV5-5 combines with J gene TRBJ1-1; D is ambiguous. The CDR3 totals 12 residues. Trimming took 7 bases from V and 7 from J, leaving 14 bases between them. Per germline, CDR1 SGHKS and CDR2 YYEKEE (reference sequence). CDR3 amino acids: CASGLGGIEAFF. DNA of the CDR3: TGTGCCAGCGGCCTGGGTGGGATTGAAGCTTTCTTT.

Note on this clone: At the DNA level, this CDR3 is encoded by other sequences in the same sample as well. The gene calls are TRBV3-1 (or the pseudogene TRBV3-2) and TRBJ2-5; no definite D call. V shed 3 bases and J shed 5 bases, with 13 bases lying between them. This CDR3 has 14 residues. Germline CDR1 is LGHDT and CDR2 is YNNKEL (reference sequence). The CDR3 protein is CASSQLGVGETQYF. CDR3 DNA: TGTGCCAGCAGCCAGCTAGGCGTTGGGGAGACCCAGTACTTC.

The chain carries TRBV18 and TRBJ1-6, with 7 bases identical to TRBD1. Losses at the gene ends were 6 bases for V and 10 bases for J; bases not matched to a gene: 24. Germline V lookup: CDR1 KGHSH, CDR2 LQKENI. This CDR3 spans 19 amino acids. Written as DNA, the CDR3 is TGTGCCAGCTCTCTTCAGTATTCGGGACAGCCTTTTGAGAGGTCACCCCTCCACTTT. Amino acids: CASSLQYSGQPFERSPLHF.

This sequence joins TRBV7-8 and TRBJ1-1; D ambiguous. Trimming removed 4 bases from V and 5 bases from J, with 17 bases in between. This CDR3 region has 15 residues. Germline V gene lookup returns CDR1 SGHVS and CDR2 FQNEAQ. Here the CDR3 DNA reads TGTGCCAGCAGCTCGAAGCGGTATGGATGGACTGAAGCTTTCTTT. Its protein product is CASSSKRYGWTEAFF.

The chain combines TRBV10-3 with TRBJ2-7, with TRBD1 identical over 9 bases. CDR3 length equals 13 residues. The V segment lost 3 bases and the J segment 5 bases; nucleotides outside the gene matches: 2. From germline, CDR1 is ENHRY and CDR2 SYGVKD. CDR3 region: CAISEGQGNEQYF. CDR3 nucleotide sequence: TGTGCCATCAGTGAAGGACAGGGGAACGAGCAGTACTTC.

This chain joins TRBV6-1 and TRBJ1-4; D is unclear. Trimming removed 4 bases at V and 5 bases at J, with 17 bases between. The CDR3 runs to 16 residues. CDR1 is MNHNS, CDR2 SASEGT, per germline. The CDR3 region has the DNA TGTGCCAGCAGTGGGGCTCGGCGGATTACAAATGAAAAACTGTTTTTT. Translation: CASSGARRITNEKLFF.

This clone was counted once. The rearrangement links TRBV5-1 to TRBJ2-2; the D gene is possibly TRBD1 (5 bases). Trimming cost V 2 bases and J 4 bases, with 15 bases left between them. The length of the CDR3 is 16 residues. Germline V gene lookup returns CDR1 SGHRS and CDR2 YFSETQ. The CDR3 reads CASSFGITGFTGELFF. The CDR3 DNA sequence: TGCGCCAGCAGCTTTGGGATAACAGGATTCACCGGGGAGCTGTTTTTT. The full variable domain, in which reference TRBV5-1 and TRBJ2-2 provide the parts outside the CDR3, is KAGVTQTPRYLIKTRGQQVTLSCSPISGHRSVSWYQQTPGQGLQFLFEYFSETQRNKGNFPGRFSGRQFSNSRSEMNVSTLELGDSALYLCASSFGITGFTGELFFGEGSRLTVL.